This T cell receptor beta chain was sequenced in a study of blood T cell repertoires in COVID-19. Across the whole study: Both acute and convalescent COVID-19 samples were obtained from the United States, Italy and Spain.

V was cut by 7 bases and J by 7 bases, with 19 bases left in between. CDR3 length equals 15 residues. In the authors' workflow: Amplification of reference gene primers was used by the study to estimate nucleated cell counts. Generated by immunoSEQ multiplex PCR, the TCRdb table keeps only in-frame clones and is missing some. V, J and clone size are taken as reported in that table, and D and trimming were inferred from the DNA itself. This sample has 150,000 to 200,000 clones, with around 80% found just once. The TCR was taken from a woman aged 80 or over with active or convalescent COVID-19. Sequenced input: peripheral blood. The rearrangement uses TRBV23-1 and TRBJ1-4, with a possible D match to TRBD1 (6 bases). TRBV23-1 is treated as an ORF (open reading frame) with a function not yet certain. DNA for the CDR3: TGCGCCAGCATCAGGTCCGGGACCAGGGGTGAAAAACTGTTTTTT. Its translation is CASIRSGTRGEKLFF.